The clone carrying this TCR beta chain was found a few times. What it binds is not known. This sample was included in a study of T cells after yellow fever vaccination. Study-wide findings and caveats: Contamination by abundant bulk-population clonotypes could be present in FACS-sorted repertoires. Among all clonotypes, a small share was observed in both CD4 and CD8 compartments. A faster peak, day 5 versus 15, was reached by the weaker secondary response.

UMIs and a universal primer site were added when TCR cDNA was made by 5'RACE template switching. TCRdb re-analysed the 5' RACE reads in MiXCR, keeping a single row per CDR3 protein. Of about 300,000 distinct CDR3 sequences in the sample, approximately 10% were seen once. The CDR3 contains 16 residues. The V end was cut by 0 bases, the J end by 2 bases, with 10 bases between. CDR1 and CDR2 (germline): LGHDT, YNNKEL (reference sequence). This TCR derives from a man aged 18 to 30 who received the YFV17D yellow fever vaccine. Sequencing used CD4+ T cells sorted from PBMCs, obtained 5 days after the yellow fever booster vaccination. The gene calls are TRBV3-1 and TRBJ2-2, with unresolved D. This CDR3 is CASSQEAGRNTGELFF. CDR3 nucleotide sequence: TGTGCCAGCAGCCAAGAAGCCGGCCGTAACACCGGGGAGCTGTTTTTT.